Listed below are T cell receptor beta chains from one sample, sequenced in a study of cytomegalovirus exposure and HLA in healthy donors. Data came from immunoSEQ multiplex PCR; TCRdb stores just in-frame clones and leaves some out. The repertoire holds roughly 90,000 clones, with over 75% as singletons. The sample consisted of PBMCs. These TCRs come from a man in his late teens or twenties in good health and CMV-seronegative. The CDR3 runs from the conserved cysteine through the conserved F or W. The D gene is left open where the match is weak. The size entry is marked missing in some rows and otherwise reads once, few, many or a size class.

j_call: TRBJ2-6
d_call: -
clone_size: -
v_call: TRBV11-2
cdr3_aa: CASSLDGSSGANVLTF
cdr3_nt: TGTGCCAGCAGCTTAGACGGGAGCTCTGGGGCCAACGTCCTGACTTTC

j_call: TRBJ2-7
d_call: TRBD1
clone_size: -
v_call: TRBV6-4
cdr3_aa: CASSDSDRGEQYF
cdr3_nt: TGTGCCAGCAGTGACTCGGACAGGGGCGAGCAGTACTTC

j_call: TRBJ1-3
d_call: -
clone_size: -
v_call: TRBV4-2
cdr3_aa: CASSQDGVWGVRSGGNTIYF
cdr3_nt: TGTGCCAGCAGCCAAGATGGGGTTTGGGGGGTAAGGTCTGGCGGAAACACCATATATTTT

j_call: TRBJ2-7
d_call: -
clone_size: -
v_call: TRBV2
cdr3_aa: CASSDITWGHPGEQYF
cdr3_nt: TGTGCCAGCAGTGATATAACTTGGGGACACCCCGGCGAGCAGTACTTC

j_call: TRBJ2-7
d_call: TRBD2
clone_size: once
v_call: TRBV7-2
cdr3_aa: CASSTLSGGVYEQYF
cdr3_nt: TGTGCCAGCTCCACCCTTAGCGGGGGGGTCTACGAGCAGTACTTC

j_call: TRBJ1-5
d_call: TRBD1
clone_size: -
v_call: TRBV5-6
cdr3_aa: CASSLKTGGQPQHF
cdr3_nt: TGTGCCAGCAGCTTGAAAACAGGGGGACAGCCCCAGCATTTT

j_call: TRBJ2-7
d_call: TRBD2
clone_size: -
v_call: TRBV6-1
cdr3_aa: CASTSSGGAYEQYF
cdr3_nt: TGTGCCAGCACCTCTAGCGGGGGGGCCTACGAGCAGTACTTC

j_call: TRBJ1-5
d_call: TRBD1
clone_size: -
v_call: TRBV19
cdr3_aa: CASSPRQGLSNQPQHF
cdr3_nt: TGTGCCAGTAGTCCCCGACAGGGTTTGAGCAATCAGCCCCAGCATTTT

j_call: TRBJ1-6
d_call: -
clone_size: -
v_call: TRBV15
cdr3_aa: CATSRDRGGTYNSPLHF
cdr3_nt: TGTGCCACCAGCAGAGATCGCGGGGGAACCTATAATTCACCCCTCCACTTT

j_call: TRBJ1-5
d_call: -
clone_size: -
v_call: TRBV30
cdr3_aa: CAWSVQGRDQPQHF
cdr3_nt: TGTGCCTGGAGTGTACAAGGGCGGGATCAGCCCCAGCATTTT

j_call: TRBJ1-2
d_call: -
clone_size: -
v_call: TRBV9
cdr3_aa: CASSVGGNYGYTF
cdr3_nt: TGTGCCAGCAGCGTAGGGGGCAACTATGGCTACACCTTC

j_call: TRBJ2-7
d_call: TRBD2
clone_size: few
v_call: TRBV9
cdr3_aa: CASSGGGGNEQYF
cdr3_nt: TGTGCCAGCAGCGGCGGGGGGGGGAACGAGCAGTACTTC

j_call: TRBJ1-2
d_call: -
clone_size: -
v_call: TRBV5-5
cdr3_aa: CASGHGYGYTF
cdr3_nt: TGTGCCAGCGGGCATGGCTATGGCTACACCTTC

j_call: TRBJ2-7
d_call: -
clone_size: -
v_call: TRBV19
cdr3_aa: CASSMSPTSYEQYF
cdr3_nt: TGTGCCAGTAGTATGTCCCCCACTTCCTACGAGCAGTACTTC

j_call: TRBJ1-4
d_call: TRBD1
clone_size: -
v_call: TRBV5-1
cdr3_aa: CASSPGQGHEKLFF
cdr3_nt: TGCGCCAGCAGCCCCGGACAGGGGCATGAAAAACTGTTTTTT

j_call: TRBJ1-1
d_call: TRBD1
clone_size: -
v_call: TRBV4-2
cdr3_aa: CASSQGDSSNTEAFF
cdr3_nt: TGTGCCAGCAGCCAGGGGGACAGTTCTAACACTGAAGCTTTCTTT

j_call: TRBJ2-3
d_call: -
clone_size: -
v_call: TRBV5-1
cdr3_aa: CASSFSPGKFTDTQYF
cdr3_nt: TGCGCCAGCAGTTTTTCTCCGGGAAAATTCACAGATACGCAGTATTTT

j_call: TRBJ2-5
d_call: -
clone_size: -
v_call: TRBV9
cdr3_aa: CASSRGAEIETQYF
cdr3_nt: TGTGCCAGCAGCCGGGGGGCCGAGATCGAGACCCAGTACTTC

j_call: TRBJ1-2
d_call: -
clone_size: -
v_call: TRBV5-1
cdr3_aa: CASGIGENYGYTF
cdr3_nt: TGCGCCAGCGGTATAGGGGAAAACTATGGCTACACCTTC

j_call: TRBJ2-3
d_call: TRBD1
clone_size: -
v_call: TRBV9
cdr3_aa: CASRAGTGITDTQYF
cdr3_nt: TGTGCCAGCAGAGCCGGGACAGGGATAACAGATACGCAGTATTTT

j_call: TRBJ2-5
d_call: -
clone_size: -
v_call: TRBV18
cdr3_aa: CASQAVLQETQYF
cdr3_nt: TGTGCCAGTCAGGCTGTCCTTCAAGAGACCCAGTACTTC

j_call: TRBJ2-1
d_call: TRBD1
clone_size: -
v_call: TRBV5-1
cdr3_aa: CASSWRQGRFNEQFF
cdr3_nt: TGCGCCAGCAGCTGGAGACAGGGACGGTTCAATGAGCAGTTCTTC

j_call: TRBJ1-2
d_call: -
clone_size: -
v_call: TRBV5-1
cdr3_aa: CASSLPERGSDYGYTF
cdr3_nt: TGCGCCAGCAGCTTGCCAGAAAGGGGATCGGACTATGGCTACACCTTC

j_call: TRBJ1-2
d_call: -
clone_size: -
v_call: TRBV5-4
cdr3_aa: CASSADSAYHNYGYTF
cdr3_nt: TGTGCCAGCAGCGCGGACAGCGCCTACCATAACTATGGCTACACCTTC

j_call: TRBJ2-2
d_call: TRBD1
clone_size: few
v_call: TRBV2
cdr3_aa: CASSAGQGTGTGELFF
cdr3_nt: TGTGCCAGCAGTGCGGGACAGGGGACGGGCACCGGGGAGCTGTTTTTT

j_call: TRBJ1-1
d_call: -
clone_size: few
v_call: TRBV20-1
cdr3_aa: CSALRNTEAFF
cdr3_nt: TGCAGTGCCCTGCGGAACACTGAAGCTTTCTTT

j_call: TRBJ1-4
d_call: -
clone_size: -
v_call: TRBV7-9
cdr3_aa: CASSLVGRGANEKLFF
cdr3_nt: TGTGCCAGCAGCTTAGTAGGGAGGGGAGCTAATGAAAAACTGTTTTTT

j_call: TRBJ2-7
d_call: TRBD1
clone_size: -
v_call: TRBV11-2
cdr3_aa: CASSLGAGGSNEQYF
cdr3_nt: TGTGCCAGCAGCTTAGGGGCAGGGGGCTCCAACGAGCAGTACTTC

j_call: TRBJ1-2
d_call: -
clone_size: -
v_call: TRBV12-5
cdr3_aa: CASGTRVGGYTF
cdr3_nt: TGTGCTAGTGGCACCAGGGTGGGAGGCTACACCTTC

j_call: TRBJ2-5
d_call: TRBD2
clone_size: -
v_call: TRBV10-1
cdr3_aa: CASSLAGGETQYF
cdr3_nt: TGCGCCAGCAGCCTAGCGGGGGGAGAGACCCAGTACTTC

j_call: TRBJ1-2
d_call: -
clone_size: once
v_call: TRBV25-1
cdr3_aa: CASSEAGVRYGYTF
cdr3_nt: TGTGCCAGCAGTGAGGCAGGGGTGCGCTATGGCTACACCTTC

j_call: TRBJ1-4
d_call: TRBD1
clone_size: once
v_call: TRBV9
cdr3_aa: CASSVSGQGNEKLFF
cdr3_nt: TGTGCCAGCAGCGTTTCCGGACAGGGGAATGAAAAACTGTTTTTT

j_call: TRBJ1-2
d_call: TRBD1
clone_size: -
v_call: TRBV6-1
cdr3_aa: CASSEGQGYRGYGYTF
cdr3_nt: TGTGCCAGCAGTGAAGGTCAAGGCTACAGGGGGTATGGCTACACCTTC

j_call: TRBJ1-5
d_call: TRBD1
clone_size: -
v_call: TRBV10-3
cdr3_aa: CAIRAGQEDQPQHF
cdr3_nt: TGTGCCATCAGAGCTGGACAGGAAGATCAGCCCCAGCATTTT

j_call: TRBJ2-7
d_call: TRBD2
clone_size: -
v_call: TRBV5-4
cdr3_aa: CASSHPGLARHEQYF
cdr3_nt: TGTGCCAGCAGCCACCCGGGACTAGCCCGACACGAGCAGTACTTC

j_call: TRBJ2-7
d_call: TRBD1
clone_size: -
v_call: TRBV5-4
cdr3_aa: CASSTGTGGSYEQYF
cdr3_nt: TGTGCCAGCAGCACCGGGACAGGGGGTTCCTACGAGCAGTACTTC

j_call: TRBJ2-3
d_call: -
clone_size: -
v_call: TRBV19
cdr3_aa: CASNAGSTDTQYF
cdr3_nt: TGTGCCAGTAACGCGGGGAGCACAGATACGCAGTATTTT

j_call: TRBJ2-7
d_call: -
clone_size: -
v_call: TRBV2
cdr3_aa: CASSYQGMAYEQYF
cdr3_nt: TGTGCCAGCAGTTACCAGGGAATGGCCTACGAGCAGTACTTC

j_call: TRBJ2-2
d_call: TRBD1
clone_size: -
v_call: TRBV14
cdr3_aa: CASSQEGTGFTGELFF
cdr3_nt: TGTGCCAGCAGCCAAGAGGGGACAGGGTTTACCGGGGAGCTGTTTTTT

j_call: TRBJ1-2
d_call: TRBD1
clone_size: -
v_call: TRBV27
cdr3_aa: CASSMTGAGGYTF
cdr3_nt: TGTGCCAGCAGTATGACAGGGGCTGGCGGCTACACCTTC

j_call: TRBJ2-2
d_call: -
clone_size: -
v_call: TRBV19
cdr3_aa: CASSRAATETFTGELFF
cdr3_nt: TGTGCCAGTAGTAGGGCGGCGACAGAAACATTCACCGGGGAGCTGTTTTTT

j_call: TRBJ2-7
d_call: -
clone_size: -
v_call: TRBV27
cdr3_aa: CASSRGLAYEQYF
cdr3_nt: TGTGCCAGCAGCCGAGGGTTGGCCTACGAGCAGTACTTC